The 23 T cell receptor beta chains reported below all come from one sample, sequenced in a study of T-cell memory formation after mild COVID-19. TCRdb reanalysed the 5' RACE reads using MiXCR and keeps one entry per CDR3 protein. The table lists hundreds of thousands of distinct CDR3 sequences, more than 15% of them singletons. The specimen sequenced was PBMCs or a T cell subset sorted from them (not recorded which). These TCRs come from a man aged 18 to 30 who had mild COVID-19 (a few samples of this study predate the infection). Cell type and time point are not known.

The table lists this clonotype with a few counts. This chain joins TRBV3-1 and TRBJ2-7, with TRBD2 identical over 13 bases. CDR1 and CDR2 from the germline V gene are LGHDT and YNNKEL (reference sequence). This CDR3 has 15 residues. The J segment lost 7 bases and the V segment lost 6 bases, leaving 9 bases of the junction unmatched. The CDR3 coding sequence is TGTGCCAGCAGGGATGGACTAGCGGGGGCGGGGGAGCAGTACTTC. It is translated as CASRDGLAGAGEQYF.

This clonotype came up many times. This clone may be a read error of a much larger clone one base away. This rearrangement joins TRBV7-6 to TRBJ2-1; no definite D call. V lost 0 bases and J lost 2, with 8 bases in between. CDR1 is SGHVS, CDR2 FNYEAQ, per germline. The CDR3 length is 15 residues. The chain's CDR3 is CASSLALGPYNEQFF. CDR3 nucleotide sequence: TGTGCCAGCAGCTTAGCGTTGGGTCCCTACAATGAGCAGTTCTTC.

This clonotype was found many times. The chain is built from TRBV6-5 and TRBJ2-7; TRBD2 is a possible D gene (6 bases). The germline V and J ends were trimmed by 8 bases and 4 bases, with 9 bases remaining between them. CDR1 MNHEY and CDR2 SVGAGI come from the germline V gene. This CDR3 is 11 amino acids long. CDR3 sequence (DNA): TGTGCCAGCGGGGGGACTTACGAGCAGTACGTC. The encoded protein is CASGGTYEQYV.

This clonotype was observed at least ten times. V gene TRBV7-8 combines with J gene TRBJ2-5, with 10 bases that match TRBD2. Germline trimming cut 5 bases from V and 2 bases from J; bases unmatched to any gene: 5. CDR3 size: 15 residues. Germline V CDR1 and CDR2: SGHVS, FQNEAQ. The CDR3 DNA sequence: TGTGCCAGCAGCCCTAGCGGGGGCCCTCAAGAGACCCAGTACTTC. It translates to CASSPSGGPQETQYF.

The sample holds a few counts of this clonotype. This sequence joins TRBV6-5 and TRBJ2-1, with D perhaps matching TRBD1 or TRBD2 (6 bases each). The CDR3 has 14 residues. V gave up 5 bases and J gave up 6 bases, with 14 bases separating them. Germline V gives CDR1 MNHEY, CDR2 SVGAGI. The CDR3 DNA sequence: TGTGCCAGCAGTCTGTCGGGGGCTGGCAATGAGCAGTTCTTC. Encoded protein: CASSLSGAGNEQFF.

This clonotype has a single count. V is TRBV28 and J is TRBJ2-5; a possible D gene is TRBD2 (6 bases). Germline CDR1 MDHEN, CDR2 SYDVKM. The CDR3 runs to 12 residues. This CDR3 is CVMGGASETQYF. The CDR3 region has the DNA TGTGTCATGGGGGGAGCATCGGAGACCCAGTACTTC.

The chain carries TRBV20-1 and TRBJ1-2; D is ambiguous. V was pared by 4 bases and J by 3 bases, with 9 bases between. Germline V CDR1 and CDR2: DFQATT, SNEGSKA (reference sequence). The CDR3 spans 12 residues. In DNA, the CDR3 is TGCAGTGCTATCCCCCGCGACTATGGCTACACCTTC. This translates into CSAIPRDYGYTF.

In this sample, this clonotype turned up a few times. The chain couples TRBV20-1 to TRBJ1-1; the match to TRBD1 covers 9 bases. Germline CDR1 is DFQATT and CDR2 is SNEGSKA (reference sequence). V gave up 6 bases and J gave up 5 bases; unmatched junction bases: 7. CDR3 size: 13 residues. This chain's CDR3 is CSATTGGRTEAFF. In DNA, the CDR3 is TGCAGTGCGACCACAGGGGGCAGGACTGAAGCTTTCTTT.

This clonotype was recorded a few times. The chain carries TRBV4-3 and TRBJ2-3, with no clear D. This CDR3 comprises 15 residues. Trimming took off 3 bases at V and 0 bases at J, with 10 bases between the two ends. From germline, CDR1 is LGHNA and CDR2 YSLEER. CDR3 sequence: CASSQYYSSTDTQYF. DNA for the CDR3: TGCGCCAGCAGCCAGTACTACTCTAGCACAGATACGCAGTATTTT.

This clonotype showed up just a few times. The chain links TRBV5-1 to TRBJ1-3, with TRBD1 as a possible D gene (6 bases). CDR1 and CDR2 (germline): SGHRS, YFSETQ. Trimming pared 3 bases from V and 4 bases from J, leaving 14 bases between. The CDR3 runs 15 residues. CDR3 nucleotide sequence: TGCGCCAGCAGCTCGAAACAGGGTCCGGGAAACACCATATATTTT. This codes for CASSSKQGPGNTIYF.

In this sample, this clonotype turned up a few times. The chain links TRBV29-1 to TRBJ2-2, with D possibly matching TRBD2 (7 bases). This CDR3 is 14 amino acids long. V gave up 4 bases and J gave up 5 bases, with 14 bases separating them. Germline V lookup: CDR1 SQVTM, CDR2 ANQGSEA. CDR3 residues: CSVVRGAVTGELFF. The CDR3 DNA is TGCAGCGTTGTTCGGGGGGCGGTGACCGGGGAGCTGTTTTTT.

V and J are TRBV7-2 and TRBJ2-5, with D possibly TRBD2 on 6 matching bases. The V and J ends lost 2 bases and 8 bases respectively, with 15 bases between them. The CDR3 loop spans 14 amino acids. The V gene's germline CDR1 is SGHTA and CDR2 FQGNSA. The CDR3 DNA sequence: TGTGCCAGCAGCTTAAGCCGGGAGAGGGTCACCCAGTACTTC. The encoded protein is CASSLSRERVTQYF.

A few counts support this clonotype. V gene TRBV7-2 combines with J gene TRBJ1-4; D call uncertain. The CDR3 is made up of 14 amino acids. Trimming took 1 base from V and 6 from J, leaving 9 bases between them. The germline CDR1 and CDR2 sequences are SGHTA and FQGNSA. The CDR3 here is CASSLETGDEKLFF. The DNA of the CDR3 is TGTGCCAGCAGCTTAGAGACGGGCGATGAAAAACTGTTTTTT.

V gene TRBV4-3 combines with J gene TRBJ2-5, with D possibly being TRBD1 (6 bases). The CDR3 has 16 residues. CDR1 is LGHNA, CDR2 YSLEER, per germline. V was cut by 0 bases and J by 5 bases, with 16 bases left in between. The CDR3 region has the DNA TGCGCCAGCAGCCAAGAGAGGGGCAGGGGTGACGAGACCCAGTACTTC. Protein: CASSQERGRGDETQYF.

The V call is TRBV4-2, the J call TRBJ2-3, with 8 bases lining up with TRBD1. The CDR3 spans 14 residues. Germline loops: CDR1 LGHNA, CDR2 YNFKEQ. Trimming took 2 bases from V and 7 from J; bases not matched to a gene: 5. CDR3 in DNA: TGTGCCAGCAGCCAACAAACAGGGGGGAATACGCAGTATTTT. It translates to CASSQQTGGNTQYF.

This clonotype appeared a few times. The chain uses TRBV4-3 and TRBJ1-5, with D perhaps matching TRBD1 (5 bases). The germline gives CDR1 LGHNA, CDR2 YSLEER. V lost 0 bases and J 3 bases, leaving 9 bases between the germline ends. The CDR3 has 15 amino acids. The CDR3 sequence is CASSQDGTSNQPQHF. The CDR3 nucleotides read TGCGCCAGCAGCCAAGATGGGACCTCCAATCAGCCCCAGCATTTT.

V usage is TRBV5-1 and J usage is TRBJ2-3; TRBD2 matches at 11 bases. Losses at the gene ends were 4 bases for V and 2 bases for J; bases not matched to a gene: 6. Looked up from germline, CDR1 is SGHRS and CDR2 is YFSETQ. The CDR3 length is 16 residues. The CDR3: CASSPASGGNTDTQYF. DNA of the CDR3: TGCGCCAGCAGCCCCGCTAGCGGGGGGAACACAGATACGCAGTATTTT.

This clonotype was counted at least ten times. This chain connects TRBV5-1 to TRBJ2-6; D possibly matches TRBD1 or TRBD2 (5 bases each). Germline V gives CDR1 SGHRS, CDR2 YFSETQ. V lost 0 bases to trimming and J lost 0 bases, with 7 bases between them. CDR3 length: 16 amino acids. The CDR3 coding sequence is TGCGCCAGCAGCTTGGGTGGGACCTCTGGGGCCAACGTCCTGACTTTC. Protein product: CASSLGGTSGANVLTF.

This clonotype was observed at least ten times. The chain combines TRBV3-1 with TRBJ2-5, with no clear D. CDR1 is LGHDT, CDR2 YNNKEL, per germline (reference sequence). CDR3 length: 13 residues. V shed 4 bases and J shed 7 bases, with 13 bases lying between them. The CDR3 here is CASSPGSWATQYF. CDR3 sequence (DNA): TGTGCCAGCAGCCCTGGTTCCTGGGCGACCCAGTACTTC.

This clonotype came up many times. The chain is built from TRBV7-9 and TRBJ2-3; 7 positions agree with TRBD2. The V segment lost 3 bases and the J segment 1 base; nucleotides outside the gene matches: 4. This CDR3 has 15 amino acids. CDR1 is SEHNR and CDR2 is FQNEAQ in the germline V gene (reference sequence). As DNA, the CDR3 is TGTGCCAGCAGCTTGGTCAGCGGGGGCACAGATACGCAGTATTTT. Translated, it gives CASSLVSGGTDTQYF.

This clonotype turned up a few times. The rearrangement joins TRBV7-9 to TRBJ2-2, with a possible D match to TRBD1 (6 bases). Germline-derived CDR1 and CDR2 are SEHNR and FQNEAQ (reference sequence). This CDR3 has 15 amino acids. V dropped 3 bases and J dropped 7 bases, with 15 bases sitting between them. The CDR3 loop is CASSFTGLIGGELFF. In DNA form, the CDR3 reads TGTGCCAGCAGCTTTACAGGGCTAATTGGCGGGGAGCTGTTTTTT.

V is TRBV5-1 and J is TRBJ1-4; D not resolved. With 2 bases removed from V and 17 bases from J, the gap between germline ends came to 25 bases. Germline V lookup: CDR1 SGHRS, CDR2 YFSETQ. CDR3 size: 15 residues. This CDR3 reads CASSFHPSAGRARFF. The CDR3 coding sequence is TGCGCCAGCAGCTTCCACCCGTCGGCAGGTCGGGCGCGTTTTTTT. The full variable domain, completed using reference TRBV5-1 and TRBJ1-4, is KAGVTQTPRYLIKTRGQQVTLSCSPISGHRSVSWYQQTPGQGLQFLFEYFSETQRNKGNFPGRFSGRQFSNSRSEMNVSTLELGDSALYLCASSFHPSAGRARFFGSGTQLSVL.

The sample holds many counts of this clonotype. V usage is TRBV6-2 or TRBV6-3 and J usage is TRBJ1-2, with D perhaps matching TRBD1 (5 bases). There are 12 residues in the CDR3. Germline assignment: CDR1 MNHEY and CDR2 SVGEGT. Trimming pared 7 bases from V and 5 bases from J, leaving 11 bases between. The CDR3 bases are TGTGCCAGCAAGCAATCAGGGTATGGCTACACCTTC. Translating it yields CASKQSGYGYTF.